This is a list of T cell receptor beta chains from one sample in a study of multiple sclerosis patients with progressive multifocal leukoencephalopathy. TCRdb's copy holds only in-frame clones and misses some; the assay was immunoSEQ multiplex PCR. The sample consists of tens of thousands of clones, roughly 84% of them appearing once. The sample here was PBMCs, taken from a patient treated with natalizumab. The receptors come from a human donor with progressive multifocal leukoencephalopathy. Each CDR3 is given with its conserved first and last residue. The order of the fields is D gene, V gene, clone size, J gene, CDR3 protein, CDR3 DNA. The D gene is left open where the match is weak. Clone size is given for some rows only: seen once, a few or many times, or a class if the clone is expanded.

>NA|TRBV25-1|NA|TRBJ2-1
CASSGIWGLYNEQFF
TGTGCCAGCAGCGGGATTTGGGGGCTCTACAATGAGCAGTTCTTC
>TRBD2|TRBV7-2|NA|TRBJ2-7
CASSLHSGRDYEQYF
TGTGCCAGCAGCTTACATAGCGGGAGGGACTACGAGCAGTACTTC
>NA|TRBV19|NA|TRBJ2-2
CASSREGSTGELFF
TGTGCCAGTAGTCGTGAGGGGAGCACCGGGGAGCTGTTTTTT
>TRBD1|TRBV5-6|NA|TRBJ2-7
CASSSTIFRDSPKNEQYF
TGTGCCAGCAGCTCGACAATTTTCCGGGACAGTCCTAAAAACGAGCAGTACTTC
>TRBD1|TRBV6-1|NA|TRBJ2-2
CASRTRTGVGELFF
TGTGCCAGCAGAACTAGGACAGGGGTCGGGGAGCTGTTTTTT
>NA|TRBV2|NA|TRBJ1-2
CASSGSGSPKGYTF
TGTGCCAGCAGTGGATCGGGCAGCCCCAAGGGGTACACCTTC
>TRBD1|TRBV5-1|few|TRBJ2-2
CASSRSPGQGGTGELFF
TGCGCCAGCAGCCGCTCCCCGGGACAGGGGGGGACCGGGGAGCTGTTTTTT
>NA|TRBV4-3|NA|TRBJ2-3
CASSQEKWLGGLTDTQYF
TGCGCCAGCAGCCAAGAGAAGTGGCTAGGGGGGCTCACAGATACGCAGTATTTT
>NA|TRBV6-5|NA|TRBJ1-1
CASSYWGRGSTEAFF
TGTGCCAGCAGTTACTGGGGCCGGGGAAGCACTGAAGCTTTCTTT
>NA|TRBV6-6|NA|TRBJ1-2
CASRIQQGVQESGYTF
TGTGCCAGCCGGATCCAACAGGGCGTCCAGGAGAGTGGCTACACCTTC
>NA|TRBV5-1|NA|TRBJ2-3
CASSFSPSTDTQYF
TGCGCCAGCAGCTTTTCGCCTAGCACAGATACGCAGTATTTT
>NA|TRBV13|NA|TRBJ2-7
CASSPTRGGSYEQYF
TGTGCCAGCAGCCCGACCCGGGGCGGCTCCTACGAGCAGTACTTC
>TRBD2|TRBV4-3|NA|TRBJ2-1
CASSQDIYTSGSIYNEQFF
TGCGCCAGCAGCCAAGATATTTACACTAGCGGGAGTATATACAATGAGCAGTTCTTC